These 27 T cell receptor beta chains were sequenced from one sample in a study of blood T cell repertoires in COVID-19. The assay was immunoSEQ multiplex PCR, and TCRdb's table has in-frame clones only and misses some. The sample lists about 83,000 clones, around 86% occurring once. Input material: peripheral blood. All receptors derive from a middle-aged man with active COVID-19.

V usage is TRBV18 and J usage is TRBJ2-1; TRBD2 aligns across 14 bases. Germline V lookup: CDR1 KGHSH, CDR2 LQKENI. After removal of 5 bases from V and 4 bases from J, the junction contained 4 bases not matched to a gene. This CDR3 has 16 residues. The CDR3 DNA sequence: TGTGCCAGCTCATTCGGACTAGCGGGAGGATACAATGAGCAGTTCTTC. It codes for CASSFGLAGGYNEQFF.

J is TRBJ1-2 and V is TRBV6-1; tentative D call: TRBD1 (5 bases). Per germline, CDR1 MNHNS and CDR2 SASEGT. The CDR3 sequence is 14 residues long. V dropped 2 bases and J dropped 3 bases, with 10 bases sitting between them. As DNA, the CDR3 is TGTGCCAGCAGTGAATCGACAGTTTACTATGGCTACACCTTC. This sequence encodes CASSESTVYYGYTF.

This clone was seen a single time. The genes are TRBV7-6 and TRBJ1-1; 8 nucleotides line up with TRBD1. V was pared by 5 bases and J by 1 base, with 12 bases of the junction left unmatched. The germline gives CDR1 SGHVS, CDR2 FNYEAQ. This CDR3 contains 17 residues. The CDR3, as DNA: TGTGCCAGCAGCCCAGCAGTCCTCGGGACAGGGAACACTGAAGCTTTCTTT. Amino acid sequence: CASSPAVLGTGNTEAFF.

V usage is TRBV13 and J usage is TRBJ1-2, with 8 bases fitting TRBD1. The CDR3 consists of 14 residues. The J segment lost 6 bases and the V segment lost 4 bases, leaving 7 bases of the junction unmatched. The V gene's germline CDR1 is PRHDT and CDR2 FYEKMQ (reference sequence). DNA for the CDR3: TGTGCCAGCAGCTCCCGGGACAGGTTACATGGCTACACCTTC. Protein product: CASSSRDRLHGYTF.

This chain uses TRBV2 with TRBJ1-5; 8 nucleotides align to TRBD1. The CDR3 is made up of 15 amino acids. Germline CDR1 and CDR2: SNHLY and FYNNEI. The V and J ends lost 3 bases and 3 bases, in that order; junction bases with no gene match: 4. The CDR3 loop is CASSDWGQANQPQHF. Here the CDR3 DNA reads TGTGCCAGCAGTGATTGGGGACAGGCCAATCAGCCCCAGCATTTT.

The gene calls are TRBV5-6 and TRBJ2-5; a possible D gene is TRBD1 (5 bases). Germline V gives CDR1 SGHDT, CDR2 YYEEEE. This CDR3 comprises 13 residues. The ends were cut back, 2 bases at V and 5 bases at J, with 10 bases in the middle. The CDR3 bases are TGTGCCAGCAGCTTTGACAGCGTGGAGACCCAGTACTTC. It codes for CASSFDSVETQYF.

The chain has TRBV11-1 and TRBJ1-2; possibly TRBD1 for D (5 bases). The V end lost 0 bases, the J end lost 0 bases, and 8 bases lay between the germline ends. This CDR3 is 15 amino acids long. The germline V gene encodes CDR1 SGHAT and CDR2 FQDESV (reference sequence). The CDR3 is CASSLAAGPNYGYTF. CDR3 in DNA: TGTGCCAGCAGCTTAGCCGCAGGGCCTAACTATGGCTACACCTTC.

This rearrangement joins TRBV5-4 to TRBJ2-3, with 8 bases that match TRBD2. Germline loops: CDR1 SGHNT, CDR2 YYREEE (reference sequence). The trim removed 4 bases at V and 4 bases at J, leaving 11 bases unmatched. This CDR3 has 16 residues. The CDR3 nucleotides are TGTGCCAGCAGCAAGGGCGGGGGGCAGTCCGCAGATACGCAGTATTTT. This sequence encodes CASSKGGGQSADTQYF.

This chain connects TRBV4-1 to TRBJ1-5; TRBD1 matches 9 bases. CDR1 is MGHRA and CDR2 is YSYEKL in the germline V gene. V shed 0 bases, J shed 2 bases, and the junction held 8 bases outside the gene matches. The length of the CDR3 is 18 residues. CDR3 DNA sequence: TGCGCCAGCAGCCAAGATCCGGGACAGGGAAGGGGCAATCAGCCCCAGCATTTT. This codes for CASSQDPGQGRGNQPQHF.

The chain is built from TRBV6-5 and TRBJ2-1; D may be TRBD1 (5 bases). V gave up 7 bases and J gave up 7 bases, with 14 bases separating them. Germline V gives CDR1 MNHEY, CDR2 SVGAGI. This CDR3 spans 13 amino acids. This CDR3 reads CASTLQGRNEQFF. The CDR3 DNA sequence: TGTGCCAGCACTCTCCAGGGTAGGAATGAGCAGTTCTTC.

The rearrangement joins TRBV21-1 to TRBJ2-5; TRBD2 is taken as the D call from the table, unchecked against the DNA. TRBV21-1 is a pseudogene segment. CDR3 length: 16 amino acids. This CDR3 reads CASTPGLAGVLETQYF. The CDR3 coding sequence is TGTGCCAGCACCCCCGGACTAGCGGGGGTTCTAGAGACCCAGTACTTC.

This clone was observed a few times. J is TRBJ2-7 and V is TRBV6-6, with TRBD1 identical over 7 bases. V shed 10 bases and J 3 bases; nucleotides not matched to a gene: 3. CDR1 is MNHNY, CDR2 SVGAGI, per germline (reference sequence). The CDR3 has 11 residues. The CDR3 region is CATRQGYEQYF. The CDR3 DNA reads as TGTGCCACCCGACAGGGCTACGAGCAGTACTTC.

The chain has TRBV7-2 and TRBJ1-1; no clear D gene. The CDR3 runs 15 residues. The germline CDR1 and CDR2 sequences are SGHTA and FQGNSA. Trimming took 1 base from V and 0 from J, leaving 9 bases between them. CDR3 region: CASSLGGSLNTEAFF. CDR3 DNA: TGTGCCAGCAGCTTAGGAGGATCTCTGAACACTGAAGCTTTCTTT.

V is TRBV7-8 and J is TRBJ2-3; D is perhaps TRBD1 (5 bases). The CDR3 sequence is 16 residues long. CDR1 and CDR2 from the germline V gene are SGHVS and FQNEAQ. The V end lost 4 bases, the J end lost 2 bases, and 16 bases lay between the germline ends. This CDR3 is CASSSRGVGTTDTQYF. CDR3 nucleotide sequence: TGTGCCAGCAGCTCTAGGGGCGTGGGCACCACAGATACGCAGTATTTT.

The chain has TRBV9 and TRBJ2-3; 12 bases line up with TRBD1. This CDR3 is built from 18 residues. Per germline, CDR1 SGDLS and CDR2 YYNGEE. V gave up 4 bases and J gave up 6 bases; unmatched junction bases: 15. The CDR3 sequence: CASSSLRSGQGAGDTQYF. Here the CDR3 DNA reads TGTGCCAGCAGCTCACTTCGCTCGGGACAGGGGGCGGGGGATACGCAGTATTTT.

The chain is built from TRBV5-1 and TRBJ2-4, with TRBD2 matching over 8 bases. Trimming took 4 bases from V and 0 from J; bases not matched to a gene: 6. CDR3 length equals 16 residues. Germline V gene sequence: CDR1 SGHRS, CDR2 YFSETQ. CDR3 DNA sequence: TGCGCCAGCAGCCCTGTAGCGGGAATAGCCAAAAACATTCAGTACTTC. This translates into CASSPVAGIAKNIQYF. The full variable domain, in which reference TRBV5-1 and TRBJ2-4 provide the parts outside the CDR3, is KAGVTQTPRYLIKTRGQQVTLSCSPISGHRSVSWYQQTPGQGLQFLFEYFSETQRNKGNFPGRFSGRQFSNSRSEMNVSTLELGDSALYLCASSPVAGIAKNIQYFGAGTRLSVL.

The rearrangement links TRBV7-2 to TRBJ2-7; D is unclear. The CDR3 totals 14 residues. The ends were cut back, 4 bases at V and 0 bases at J, with 10 bases in the middle. The V gene's germline CDR1 is SGHTA and CDR2 FQGNSA. CDR3 in amino acids: CASSSTLRSYEQYF. In DNA, the CDR3 is TGTGCCAGCAGCTCGACTCTCCGCTCCTACGAGCAGTACTTC.

This clone was recorded only once. This sequence joins TRBV28 and TRBJ2-7, with a possible D match to TRBD1 (6 bases). The CDR3 contains 15 residues. The V end lost 2 bases, the J end lost 0 bases, and 11 bases lay between the germline ends. Germline CDR1 and CDR2: MDHEN and SYDVKM. The CDR3 reads CASSLGDISSYEQYF. In DNA, the CDR3 is TGTGCCAGCAGTTTAGGGGACATAAGCTCCTACGAGCAGTACTTC. Full variable domain (rest looked up from reference TRBV28 and TRBJ2-7): DVKVTQSSRYLVKRTGEKVFLECVQDMDHENMFWYRQDPGLGLRLIYFSYDVKMKEKGDIPEGYSVSREKKERFSLILESASTNQTSMYLCASSLGDISSYEQYFGPGTRLTVT.

The V and J genes are TRBV3-1 (or the pseudogene TRBV3-2) and TRBJ1-2; tentative D call: TRBD1 (6 bases). The length of the CDR3 is 14 residues. V was cut by 5 bases and J by 8 bases, with 18 bases left in between. Germline CDR1 LGHDT, CDR2 YNNKEL (reference sequence). CDR3 region: CASSERGGAGGYTF. In nucleotides, the CDR3 is TGTGCCAGCAGCGAAAGGGGGGGGGCTGGAGGCTACACCTTC.

The J gene is TRBJ2-2, the V gene TRBV5-6; TRBD2 agrees at 7 bases. The germline V gene encodes CDR1 SGHDT and CDR2 YYEEEE. J lost 0 bases, V lost 1 base, and 6 bases had no gene match. This CDR3 is 17 amino acids long. The CDR3 loop reads CASSLFAGVSNTGELFF. CDR3 nucleotides: TGTGCCAGCAGCTTGTTTGCGGGAGTTTCGAACACCGGGGAGCTGTTTTTT.

The DNA for the CDR3 is TGTGCCAGCAGCACGGGACTAGCGGGAGGGCCCTGGGATACGCAGTATTTT. Its translation is CASSTGLAGGPWDTQYF. This sequence joins TRBV5-6 and TRBJ2-3; TRBD2 matches 16 bases. Trimming at V came to 4 bases and at J to 6 bases, leaving 8 bases not matched to a gene. From germline, CDR1 is SGHDT and CDR2 YYEEEE. The CDR3 length is 17 residues.

V gene TRBV7-2 combines with J gene TRBJ2-5, with TRBD2 identical over 7 bases. The junction had 5 bases not matched to a gene; V was cut back by 5 bases and J by 5 bases. The germline gives CDR1 SGHTA, CDR2 FQGNSA. This CDR3 spans 13 amino acids. Here the CDR3 DNA reads TGTGCCAGCAGCCGGGGGGTTGGGGAGACCCAGTACTTC. Amino acids: CASSRGVGETQYF.

This clone was counted once. The chain joins TRBV5-4 to TRBJ1-6; 11 nucleotides match TRBD1. CDR1 SGHNT and CDR2 YYREEE come from the germline V gene (reference sequence). Trimming cost V 0 bases and J 9 bases; bases outside gene matches: 2. The CDR3 is 15 residues long. In DNA, the CDR3 is TGTGCCAGCAGCTTGGGGACAGGGGGCATTTCACCCCTCCACTTT. Protein sequence: CASSLGTGGISPLHF.

This clone occurred once. The chain combines TRBV27 with TRBJ2-5; D not certain. Germline CDR1 is MNHEY and CDR2 is SMNVEV (reference sequence). This CDR3 is built from 13 residues. V was cut by 0 bases and J by 5 bases, with 7 bases left in between. The CDR3 DNA reads TGTGCCAGCAGTTTATCGTATATGGAGACCCAGTACTTC. Protein sequence: CASSLSYMETQYF.

J is TRBJ2-2 and V is TRBV6-5; D possibly corresponds to TRBD2 (7 bases). Germline V lookup: CDR1 MNHEY, CDR2 SVGAGI. CDR3 size: 15 residues. Trimming took 7 bases from V and 4 from J, leaving 16 bases between them. The CDR3 DNA reads TGTGCCAGCATTAGGGGGGGCGCCGGCACCGGGGAGCTGTTTTTT. It yields the protein CASIRGGAGTGELFF.

The chain recombines TRBV29-1 with TRBJ2-2; a weak D match, TRBD1 (5 bases). V shed 7 bases and J shed 0 bases, with 15 bases lying between them. The CDR3 length is 15 residues. Germline V CDR1 and CDR2: SQVTM, ANQGSEA. DNA for the CDR3: TGCAGCGCGCGAACAGGAGCCGCGAACACCGGGGAGCTGTTTTTT. It encodes CSARTGAANTGELFF.

In this sample, this clone turned up once. The chain is built from TRBV2 and TRBJ2-1; a possible D gene is TRBD1 (5 bases). The CDR3 runs to 19 residues. V dropped 2 bases and J dropped 3 bases, with 23 bases sitting between them. Germline V CDR1 and CDR2: SNHLY, FYNNEI. The CDR3 reads CASSERGPGYGMGYNEQFF. The CDR3 DNA is TGTGCCAGCAGTGAAAGGGGTCCAGGGTATGGAATGGGCTACAATGAGCAGTTCTTC.